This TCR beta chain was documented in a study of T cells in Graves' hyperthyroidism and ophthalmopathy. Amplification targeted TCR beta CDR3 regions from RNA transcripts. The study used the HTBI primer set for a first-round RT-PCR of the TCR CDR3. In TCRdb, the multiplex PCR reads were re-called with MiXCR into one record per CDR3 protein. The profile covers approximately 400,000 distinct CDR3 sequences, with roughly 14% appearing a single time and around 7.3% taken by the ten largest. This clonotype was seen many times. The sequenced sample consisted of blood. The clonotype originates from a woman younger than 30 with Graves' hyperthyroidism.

As DNA, the CDR3 is TGCGCCAGCAGCCAAGAAGAGGGATATAGCAATCAGCCCCAGCATTTT. Translating it yields CASSQEEGYSNQPQHF. The gene calls are TRBV4-1 and TRBJ1-5, with unresolved D. Trimming took 0 bases from V and 0 from J, leaving 9 bases between them. This CDR3 spans 16 amino acids. Germline-derived CDR1 and CDR2 are MGHRA and YSYEKL.